This TCR beta chain was documented in a study of OX40 agonist ivuxolimab in advanced cancers. As for the study in general: The patients' treatment was ivuxolimab, an agonistic anti-OX40 (CD134) antibody. Hepatocellular carcinoma, melanoma, renal cell or head and neck cancer was diagnosed in the dose-escalation patients. Study-level results: Expanded clones were, on average, more numerous in CD8+ T cells than in CD4+. Several nonresponders also turned out to have low normalized T-cell clonal expansion.

Germline V gene sequence: CDR1 LNHDA, CDR2 SQIVND (reference sequence). The length of the CDR3 is 15 residues. Unmatched junction bases numbered 10, after V lost 6 bases and J lost 4 bases. About this clone itself: Its antigen remains unknown.

Libraries were prepared by immunoSEQ multiplex PCR; TCRdb keeps only in-frame clonotypes and omits some of them. This sample carries 75,000 to 100,000 clones, around 90% of them seen once, and the ten largest clones take about 0.76%. The TCR comes from an adult with an advanced solid tumor such as melanoma, head and neck, liver or kidney cancer. V and J are TRBV19 and TRBJ2-5; 8 nucleotides align to TRBD1. The sample here was CD4+ or CD8+ T cells sorted from blood, taken in a trial of the OX40 agonist ivuxolimab. DNA of the CDR3: TGTGCCAGTAGACAAAGACGAGGACAGGGAGAGACCCAGTACTTC. Its translation: CASRQRRGQGETQYF.